The 6 T cell receptor beta chains given below trace back to one sample, sequenced in a study of beta chain features in type 1 diabetes. cDNA synthesis used the whole RNA isolate, giving expressed TCRB sequences. TCRdb's copy holds only in-frame clones and misses some; the assay was immunoSEQ multiplex PCR. The sample includes 300,000 to 350,000 clones, 15% to 20% seen only once; the top ten take roughly 0.045%. Sample: naive CD4+ T cells from blood. Source of these receptors: a woman aged 18-35 years in good health.

This clone was found a few times. V and J are TRBV4-1 and TRBJ2-1; D call uncertain. V dropped 3 bases and J dropped 0 bases, with 6 bases sitting between them. This CDR3 has 14 residues. In germline, CDR1 is MGHRA, CDR2 YSYEKL. CDR3 region: CASSQRSSYNEQFF. The CDR3 nucleotides are TGCGCCAGCAGCCAGCGGAGCTCCTACAATGAGCAGTTCTTC.

Only a few counts were recorded for this clone. V and J are TRBV5-1 and TRBJ2-7; TRBD2 agrees at 8 bases. Germline V gene data show CDR1 as SGHRS and CDR2 as YFSETQ. The V gene end was trimmed by 0 bases and the J gene end by 4 bases; junction bases not matched to a gene: 3. This CDR3 comprises 14 residues. Written as DNA, the CDR3 is TGCGCCAGCAGCTTGGAGGGACTAGTATACGAGCAGTACTTC. Protein: CASSLEGLVYEQYF.

The chain links TRBV16 to TRBJ1-1; TRBD1 agrees at 11 bases. The ends lost 4 bases at V and 5 bases at J; junction bases unmatched: 9. The V gene's germline CDR1 is KGHSY and CDR2 FQNENV. The CDR3 consists of 16 residues. The CDR3 spells CASSLLEGQGGTEAFF. The CDR3, as DNA: TGTGCCAGCAGCCTCCTCGAGGGACAGGGGGGTACTGAAGCTTTCTTT.

The CDR3 DNA is TGCAGCGCCCGGGGGGGGAACACTGAAGCTTTCTTT. This translates into CSARGGNTEAFF. The chain couples TRBV29-1 to TRBJ1-1, with D possibly TRBD1 on 5 matching bases. Trimming pared 7 bases from V and 1 base from J, leaving 10 bases between. Per germline, CDR1 SQVTM and CDR2 ANQGSEA. The CDR3 has 12 residues.

The gene calls are TRBV15 and TRBJ2-5, with D possibly TRBD2 on 6 matching bases. V dropped 3 bases and J dropped 5 bases, with 16 bases sitting between them. The CDR3 totals 15 residues. CDR1 is LNHNV, CDR2 YYDKDF, per germline (reference sequence). CDR3 residues: CATSRGGIGLETQYF. As DNA, the CDR3 is TGTGCCACCAGCAGGGGCGGGATTGGGTTGGAGACCCAGTACTTC.

This clone appeared a single time. The genes are TRBV6-5 and TRBJ1-2, with no clear D. Germline V gene sequence: CDR1 MNHEY, CDR2 SVGAGI. There are 13 residues in the CDR3. V was shortened by 6 bases and J by 7 bases, with 15 bases between the two germline ends. For the CDR3, the DNA is TGTGCCAGCAGCCTTGAGGCGGCCAGTGGCTACACCTTC. Residues: CASSLEAASGYTF.